The sequence of this TCR beta chain was determined in a study of PD-1 blockade in classical Hodgkin lymphoma. About this clone: The sample contains more than one DNA sequence encoding this CDR3.

The method was immunoSEQ multiplex PCR; TCRdb's version includes in-frame clones alone and lacks a portion of them. The sample holds over 60,000 clones, about 93% seen once. The V gene's germline CDR1 is SGHDT and CDR2 YYEEEE. This CDR3 region has 16 residues. The V gene end was trimmed by 4 bases and the J gene end by 2 bases; junction bases not matched to a gene: 10. Time point reported: newly diagnosed, previously untreated cHL patient sample. Material for sequencing was peripheral blood mononuclear cells (PBMCs). The V call is TRBV5-6, the J call TRBJ2-7; 9 bases match TRBD1. The TCR comes from a human donor with classical Hodgkin lymphoma. CDR3 region: CASSLSRDRDPYEQYF. For the CDR3, the DNA is TGTGCCAGCAGCCTGTCCCGGGACAGGGATCCCTACGAGCAGTACTTC.